Listed below are T cell receptor beta chains from one sample, sequenced in a study of T cells in localized non-small cell lung cancer. Here immunoSEQ multiplex PCR was the method, and the copy in TCRdb shows in-frame clones only, minus some. This table holds roughly 36,000 clones, around 93% found once. The sample was PBMCs, taken before any cancer treatment. These receptors all come from a man between 35 and 75 years old with stage II lung adenocarcinoma. CDR3s include the opening cysteine and the closing phenylalanine or tryptophan. D genes are given only for firm matches. The listing skips clone size in some rows; elsewhere it reads once, few, many or a size class.

j_gene,v_gene,abundance,d_gene,CDR3aa,CDR3nt
TRBJ2-7,TRBV7-5,.,.,CVRSPNPLIAGVHEQYF,TGTGTCAGAAGCCCTAACCCCTTAATAGCGGGAGTGCACGAGCAGTACTTC
TRBJ1-2,TRBV2,.,.,CASSASDRLNYGYTF,TGTGCCAGCAGTGCTTCAGACAGACTGAACTATGGCTACACCTTC
TRBJ2-2,TRBV28,.,TRBD1,CASSLTGTHTGELFF,TGTGCCAGCAGCTTGACAGGGACCCACACCGGGGAGCTGTTTTTT
TRBJ2-3,TRBV27,.,.,CASSLLPAGTDTQYF,TGTGCCAGCAGTTTACTCCCCGCGGGTACAGATACGCAGTATTTT
TRBJ2-3,TRBV6-4,.,TRBD1,CASSDGQGADTQYF,TGTGCCAGCAGTGACGGACAGGGGGCAGATACGCAGTATTTT
TRBJ2-7,TRBV11-3,.,.,CASSLGGAGGTYEQYF,TGTGCCAGCAGCTTAGGAGGGGCAGGGGGGACCTACGAGCAGTACTTC
TRBJ2-1,TRBV5-1,.,TRBD1,CASSWGQGSSYNEQFF,TGCGCCAGCAGCTGGGGACAGGGCAGCTCCTACAATGAGCAGTTCTTC
TRBJ1-4,TRBV2,.,TRBD1,CVSRLIFGTGNEKLFF,TGTGTCAGCAGACTAATCTTCGGGACAGGGAATGAAAAACTGTTTTTT
TRBJ2-7,TRBV28,.,TRBD1,CASSLFQGASPYYEQYF,TGTGCCAGCAGTTTATTCCAGGGGGCGTCCCCTTACTACGAGCAGTACTTC
TRBJ2-1,TRBV5-6,.,.,CASRRGTGTAYNEQFF,TGTGCCAGCAGGCGCGGGACCGGGACAGCCTACAATGAGCAGTTCTTC
TRBJ2-7,TRBV12-5,.,TRBD1,CASGLVLGQGGYEQYF,TGTGCTAGTGGTTTGGTACTTGGACAGGGTGGGTACGAGCAGTACTTC
TRBJ2-1,TRBV5-1,.,TRBD2,CASSFAGLAGGEQFF,TGCGCCAGCAGCTTCGCGGGACTAGCTGGGGGTGAGCAGTTCTTC
TRBJ2-1,TRBV7-2,once,.,CASSPAVEQFF,TGTGCCAGCAGCCCCGCCGTGGAGCAGTTCTTC
TRBJ1-6,TRBV27,once,TRBD1,CASKLTGPLLAPLHF,TGTGCCAGCAAACTGACAGGGCCTTTATTGGCACCCCTCCACTTT
TRBJ2-5,TRBV4-1,.,TRBD2,CASSQDFRTSGSQTQYF,TGCGCCAGCAGCCAAGATTTTAGGACTAGCGGGAGTCAGACCCAGTACTTC
TRBJ1-5,TRBV6-6,.,.,CASSYESNQPQHF,TGTGCCAGCAGTTACGAAAGCAATCAGCCCCAGCATTTT
TRBJ2-6,TRBV7-2,.,.,CASSLSSRGGANVLTF,TGTGCCAGCAGCCTTAGTAGCCGCGGGGGGGCCAACGTCCTGACTTTC
TRBJ2-5,TRBV7-2,.,.,CASSPERTKETQYF,TGTGCCAGCAGCCCTGAGAGGACGAAAGAGACCCAGTACTTC
TRBJ2-7,TRBV28,.,.,CASSRIPYEQYF,TGTGCCAGCAGTCGGATTCCCTACGAGCAGTACTTC
TRBJ2-7,TRBV10-3,.,TRBD2,CATRRTSGRSYEQYF,TGTGCCACCAGAAGGACTAGCGGGAGATCCTACGAGCAGTACTTC
TRBJ1-1,TRBV4-2,.,.,CASSRKGTEAFF,TGTGCCAGCAGCCGGAAGGGGACTGAAGCTTTCTTT
TRBJ2-3,TRBV5-1,.,.,CASSPARRLATGDTQYF,TGCGCCAGCAGCCCCGCTCGCCGGCTGGCTACGGGAGATACGCAGTATTTT
TRBJ1-5,TRBV7-3,.,.,CASSLNGGRSQPQHF,TGTGCCAGCAGCTTAAATGGAGGAAGAAGTCAGCCCCAGCATTTT
TRBJ1-2,TRBV29-1,.,.,CSIRGWGFGNTF,.
TRBJ1-1,TRBV19,.,TRBD1,CASSSLRTGWNTEAFF,TGTGCCAGTAGTAGTCTCAGGACAGGATGGAACACTGAAGCTTTCTTT